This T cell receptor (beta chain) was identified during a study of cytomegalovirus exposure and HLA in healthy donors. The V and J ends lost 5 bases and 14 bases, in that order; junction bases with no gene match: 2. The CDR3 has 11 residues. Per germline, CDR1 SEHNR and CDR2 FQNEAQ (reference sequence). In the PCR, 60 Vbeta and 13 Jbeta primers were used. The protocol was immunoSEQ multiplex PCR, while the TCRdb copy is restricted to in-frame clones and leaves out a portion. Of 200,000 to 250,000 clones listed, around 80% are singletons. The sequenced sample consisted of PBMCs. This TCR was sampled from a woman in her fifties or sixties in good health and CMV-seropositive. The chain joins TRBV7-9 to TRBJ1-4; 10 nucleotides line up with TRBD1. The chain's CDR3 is CASSPGQGLFF. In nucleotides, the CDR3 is TGTGCCAGCAGCCCGGGACAGGGGCTGTTTTTT.